These 16 T cell receptor beta chains came from one sample sequenced in a study of T cells in Graves' hyperthyroidism and ophthalmopathy (dated by TCRdb to between 2018 and 2020). The receptor library was made with multiplex PCR. Instrument used: Illumina HiSeq 2000. The TCR beta CDR3 regions were amplified from the RNA transcripts. The TCR CDR3 was subjected to a first round of RT-PCR using the HTBI primer set and the Qiagen OneStep RT-PCR kit. TCRdb itself trimmed the public reads at Q25 with fastp, ran MiXCR and retained productive beta chains. Every distinct CDR3 protein forms one entry, paired with its most common genes and DNA. A total of fewer than 550,000 distinct CDR3 sequences appear in this sample, approximately 14% of them only once. The ten largest account for around 7.3% of the sample. The source material was blood. The receptors derive from a woman between 18 and 29 years old with Graves' hyperthyroidism.

The chain links TRBV6-9 to TRBJ2-5; D perhaps matches TRBD2 (6 bases). In germline, CDR1 is MNHGY, CDR2 SVAAGI. This CDR3 region has 14 residues. V dropped 4 bases and J dropped 2 bases, with 11 bases sitting between them. The CDR3 DNA is TGTGCCAGCAGTTCCGCGGGGAGGCAAGAGACCCAGTACTTC. Translated: CASSSAGRQETQYF.

This clonotype was detected ten times or more. This chain joins TRBV18 and TRBJ1-1; D call uncertain. Between the trimmed V and J ends, which lost 8 bases and 1 base, there was a span of 11 bases. Germline CDR1 reads KGHSH; CDR2 reads LQKENI. The CDR3 is 13 amino acids. CDR3 nucleotides: TGTGCCAGCCGGACGCAAGAGAACACTGAAGCTTTCTTT. It yields the protein CASRTQENTEAFF.

This clonotype showed up just a few times. The chain employs TRBV19 and TRBJ1-1, with D possibly TRBD1 on 6 matching bases. With 5 bases removed from V and 2 bases from J, the gap between germline ends came to 12 bases. Germline V CDR1 and CDR2: LNHDA, SQIVND (reference sequence). This CDR3 is built from 14 residues. This CDR3 is CASSAPGVNTEAFF. The CDR3 region has the DNA TGTGCCAGTAGTGCCCCAGGGGTCAACACTGAAGCTTTCTTT.

This clonotype was observed at least ten times. The chain has TRBV20-1 and TRBJ1-2; D call uncertain. CDR1 is DFQATT, CDR2 SNEGSKA, per germline (reference sequence). The CDR3 is 11 residues long. Deletions cut 5 bases from V and 1 base from J, with 5 bases between. The DNA of the CDR3 is TGCAGTGCTTCGAATAACTATGGCTACACCTTC. Translation gives CSASNNYGYTF.

As concerns this clonotype: A clone one base away is much larger, so this may be a read error. V gene TRBV3-1 combines with J gene TRBJ2-1; no clear D. The germline gives CDR1 LGHDT, CDR2 YNNKEL (reference sequence). The V gene lost 1 base and the J gene lost 6 bases, with 7 bases spanning the gap. The CDR3 consists of 13 residues. CDR3 DNA: TGTGCCAGCAGCCAAGGCCGGAGCAATGAGCAGTTCTTC. It codes for CASSQGRSNEQFF.

The V and J genes are TRBV12-3 or TRBV12-4 and TRBJ2-1; D not certain. CDR3 size: 17 residues. V lost 1 base to trimming and J lost 0 bases, with 13 bases between them. The CDR3 DNA reads TGTGCCAGCAGTTTAGGGCCAGCGACGAGCTCCTACAATGAGCAGTTCTTC. Translating gives CASSLGPATSSYNEQFF.

This clonotype was counted at least ten times. The genes are TRBV30 and TRBJ1-4, with TRBD1 as a possible D gene (6 bases). Germline lookup yields CDR1 GTSNPN and CDR2 SVGIG (reference sequence). CDR3 length: 12 amino acids. The V gene lost 3 bases and the J gene lost 13 bases, with 15 bases spanning the gap. CDR3 region: CAWRAGAFRLFF. The CDR3 coding sequence is TGTGCCTGGAGGGCAGGGGCCTTCCGACTGTTTTTT.

This clonotype has a count of ten or more. The gene calls are TRBV6-1 and TRBJ1-2, with 7 positions matching TRBD1. With 4 bases clipped from V and 5 bases from J, the junction kept 10 bases outside the gene matches. This CDR3 has 15 amino acids. Germline loops: CDR1 MNHNS, CDR2 SASEGT. CDR3 nucleotides: TGTGCCAGCAGTGGGAGAGGGGGCGGATTATATGGCTACACCTTC. It yields the protein CASSGRGGGLYGYTF.

With regard to this clonotype: Just one base apart from a much larger clone, this may be a read error. V usage is TRBV29-1 and J usage is TRBJ1-4; tentative D call: TRBD1 (5 bases). Germline lookup yields CDR1 SQVTM and CDR2 ANQGSEA. The length of the CDR3 is 18 residues. In nucleotides, the CDR3 is TGCAGCGTTGTTTCACTTTGGGAGGGAGGGGCAACTAATGAAAAACCGTTTTTT. This codes for CSVVSLWEGGATNEKPFF.

This clonotype was detected only a few times. The chain is built from TRBV10-3 and TRBJ1-2, with no clear D. Germline V gene lookup returns CDR1 ENHRY and CDR2 SYGVKD. V lost 8 bases and J 6 bases, leaving 16 bases between the germline ends. The CDR3 extends over 13 amino acids. The CDR3 bases are TGTGCCATCCGCCAGGCTTGGGGAAATGGCTACACCTTC. Its protein is CAIRQAWGNGYTF.

This clonotype was found many times. The chain has TRBV9 and TRBJ2-1; 11 bases fit TRBD2. Germline V CDR1 and CDR2: SGDLS, YYNGEE. The J segment lost 2 bases and the V segment lost 0 bases, leaving 4 bases of the junction unmatched. The length of the CDR3 is 17 residues. The CDR3 region is CASSVGVAGGPYNEQFF. CDR3 DNA sequence: TGTGCCAGCAGCGTAGGGGTAGCGGGAGGGCCCTACAATGAGCAGTTCTTC.

This clonotype came up many times. In DNA, the CDR3 is TGTGCCTGGAGTGGCCGAAGTCCTAACTATGGCTACACCTTC. Encoded protein: CAWSGRSPNYGYTF. The chain combines TRBV30 with TRBJ1-2, with D unresolved. Trimming left V 1 base short and J 0 bases short, with 9 bases between. The CDR3 spans 14 residues. Germline values: CDR1 GTSNPN, CDR2 SVGIG (reference sequence).

This chain connects TRBV12-3 or TRBV12-4 to TRBJ1-5, with a weak D call TRBD1 (5 bases). Trimming took 5 bases from V and 0 from J, leaving 11 bases between them. There are 15 residues in the CDR3. The CDR3 region is CASSGTDYSNQPQHF. CDR3 bases: TGTGCCAGCAGTGGGACGGATTATAGCAATCAGCCCCAGCATTTT.

The chain combines TRBV5-4 with TRBJ2-2, with a possible D match to TRBD1 (6 bases). In germline, CDR1 is SGHNT, CDR2 YYREEE (reference sequence). The V gene lost 2 bases and the J gene lost 1 base, with 9 bases spanning the gap. This CDR3 contains 15 residues. CDR3 residues: CASSFARGNTGELFF. CDR3 coding DNA: TGTGCCAGCAGCTTCGCCAGGGGGAACACCGGGGAGCTGTTTTTT.

V is TRBV5-1 and J is TRBJ2-5, with 10 bases aligning to TRBD2. Germline V lookup: CDR1 SGHRS, CDR2 YFSETQ. This CDR3 comprises 16 residues. V shed 4 bases, J shed 5 bases, and the junction held 11 bases outside the gene matches. The CDR3 reads CASSPLAGEDSETQYF. The CDR3 bases are TGCGCCAGCAGCCCCCTAGCGGGAGAGGATTCCGAGACCCAGTACTTC.

Ten or more counts support this clonotype. V is TRBV27 and J is TRBJ2-7; no reliable D call. V was clipped by 4 bases and J by 6 bases, with 13 bases between them. Per germline, CDR1 MNHEY and CDR2 SMNVEV (reference sequence). The CDR3 loop spans 13 amino acids. The DNA for the CDR3 is TGTGCCAGCAGTTCCCAAGAGAGGCTCGAGCAGTACTTC. This codes for CASSSQERLEQYF.